The clone carrying this TCR beta chain was seen more than once but under ten times. Its antigen remains unidentified. The germline and genes are mouse ones. The missing CDR3 end, 1 residue past where the read stops, is filled in from the germline J gene. V was trimmed by 3 bases and J by 1 base, leaving 3 bases between them. The CDR3 runs 12 residues. Germline CDR1 SNHLY, CDR2 FYNGKV (reference sequence). The data were taken from a study of tissue T cells after allogeneic stem cell transplantation. Regarding time point: mouse harvest day 7 after allogeneic transplant. Mouse grafts combined 10^7 T-cell-depleted bone marrow cells with 10^6 splenic CD5+ T cells. B6 (H2b) cells into BALB/c (H2d) mice; tissues taken at day 7 or 14. General observations from the study: Shared clones across patients were few; motif clustering revealed tissue-specific shared signatures. Alloreactivity or antigen specificity of tissue TCRs was not determined; some clones might be host cells.

Here immunoSEQ multiplex PCR was the method, and the copy in TCRdb shows in-frame clones only, minus some. The profile shows 9,500 or so clones, 44% of them singletons. The sequenced sample was skin. This receptor was obtained from a female BALB/c mouse given C57BL/6 T cells with graft-versus-host disease after an allogeneic hematopoietic cell transplant. The genes are TRBV3 and TRBJ1-2; D is unclear. The CDR3 bases that were read are TGTGCCAGCAGCTTTAGAAACTCCGACTACACC. Encoded protein: CASSFRNSDYT. In full, the CDR3 reads CASSFRNSDYTF.